The text below deals with one T cell receptor (beta chain). The data derive from a study of blood T cell repertoires in COVID-19. The data were produced by immunoSEQ multiplex PCR, yet TCRdb's version contains in-frame clones alone and is incomplete. Altogether 230,000 or so clones are present, approximately 80% being singletons, with the ten largest covering about 20%. The ends were cut back, 6 bases at V and 7 bases at J, with 13 bases in the middle. The CDR3 sequence is 13 residues long. Sequenced: peripheral blood. The sequence was obtained from a man aged 30 to 39 with active or convalescent COVID-19. This sequence joins TRBV12-3 or TRBV12-4 and TRBJ1-5, with D uncertain. In nucleotides, the CDR3 is TGTGCCAGCAGCCTTGAGCGCCAGCAGCCCCAGCATTTT. This encodes CASSLERQQPQHF.